The clone carrying this TCR beta chain came up once. The antigen is not known. The source of the sample is a study of cytomegalovirus exposure and HLA in healthy donors. Overall study findings and caveats: Later work found that TCR association rates differed between HLA loci; DRB1 had the most and HLA-C the fewest. In terms of immune exposure information, only CMV serostatus was available. In a later analysis, V- and J-gene trimming of beta chains associated with a DCLRE1C missense variant, replicated independently. Previous analysis showed most TCR beta V segments were productive about 87% or about 30% of the time.

The CDR3 runs to 15 residues. Germline trimming cut 2 bases from V and 2 bases from J; bases unmatched to any gene: 4. Germline CDR1 is MNHEY and CDR2 is SMNVEV (reference sequence). The PCR had 60 Vbeta and 13 Jbeta primers. The method was immunoSEQ multiplex PCR; TCRdb's version includes in-frame clones alone and lacks a portion of them. The repertoire consists of about 140,000 clones, with almost 85% occurring once and the leading ten covering 1.4%. The gene calls are TRBV27 and TRBJ2-7; 9 nucleotides align to TRBD1. The receptor's source is a man younger than 45 in good health and CMV-seropositive. Sample: PBMCs. CDR3 sequence reads: CASSLSGTGPYEQYF. DNA of the CDR3: TGTGCCAGCAGTTTAAGTGGGACAGGGCCCTACGAGCAGTACTTC.